The rows below give T cell receptor beta chains drawn from one sample of a study of CD4+ T cells in melanoma. Libraries were prepared by immunoSEQ multiplex PCR; TCRdb keeps only in-frame clonotypes and omits some of them. The table has about 110,000 clones, 92% seen once. The sample taken for sequencing was peripheral blood. Receptors originate from a human donor with melanoma. The CDR3 runs from the conserved cysteine through the conserved F or W. The D gene is left open where the match is weak. Some rows mark clone size as missing; the rest say once, few, many or name a class of expanded clone.

V	D	size	J	DNA	CDR3
TRBV7-7	-	once	TRBJ1-5	TGTGCCAGCAGCTTAGGCTACAATCAGCCCCAGCATTTT	CASSLGYNQPQHF
TRBV7-9	-	-	TRBJ2-1	TGTGCCACCAGTAGGGACTTAGCAAACAATGAGCAGTTCTTC	CATSRDLANNEQFF
TRBV15	TRBD2	-	TRBJ2-2	TGTGCCACCAGCAGAGATCTTGGGGGGGTCGGATTGATAACCGGGGAGCTGTTTTTT	CATSRDLGGVGLITGELFF
TRBV9	-	-	TRBJ2-2	TGTGCCAGCAGCCCCCAGTCCGGGTCCGGGGAGCTGTTTTTT	CASSPQSGSGELFF
TRBV29-1	-	-	TRBJ2-7	TGCAGCGTTGAATTGGAGGGGGCCCCGGACGAGCAGTACTTC	CSVELEGAPDEQYF
TRBV5-1	-	-	TRBJ1-4	TGCGCCAGCAGGACGGCCGAAAAACTGTTTTTT	CASRTAEKLFF
TRBV6-5	-	-	TRBJ1-2	TGTGCCAGCAGTAAACAAAGTAACTATGGCTACACCTTC	CASSKQSNYGYTF
TRBV29-1	TRBD2	-	TRBJ2-2	TGCAGCGTTGAACTAGCGGGAGAGAGGGTCGGGGAGCTGTTTTTT	CSVELAGERVGELFF
TRBV15	-	-	TRBJ2-5	TGTGCCACCAGCAGGGGACATGGAGAGACCCAGTACTTC	CATSRGHGETQYF
TRBV19	TRBD1	-	TRBJ2-7	TGTGCCAGTAGTGACAGGGGGCTTGAGCAGTACTTC	CASSDRGLEQYF
TRBV5-1	TRBD2	-	TRBJ2-3	TGCGCCAGCAGCTTGAGGCTAGCGGAGTACACAGATACGCAGTATTTT	CASSLRLAEYTDTQYF
TRBV15	-	-	TRBJ2-1	TGTGCCACCAGCAGATCCACTGCGGGGAATGAGCAGTTCTTC	CATSRSTAGNEQFF
TRBV6-5	TRBD2	-	TRBJ2-7	TGTGCCAGCAGTTACCCCTCCCCAGCGGGGGGCTACGAGCAGTACTTC	CASSYPSPAGGYEQYF
TRBV28	-	-	TRBJ2-7	TGTGCCAGTGTTGGCTCCTACGAGCAGTACTTC	CASVGSYEQYF
TRBV5-5	-	-	TRBJ1-1	TGTGCCAGCGGCGCGACCGGGAACACTGAAGCTTTCTTT	CASGATGNTEAFF
TRBV14	TRBD1	once	TRBJ1-5	TGTGCCAGCAGCCAAGCGACCGGGACAGGGAGGGGGAATCAGCCCCAGCATTTT	CASSQATGTGRGNQPQHF
TRBV4-1	-	once	TRBJ2-7	TGCGCCAGCAGCCAAGATCCTGCAGGGTCGTTTCTGGAGCAGTACTTC	CASSQDPAGSFLEQYF
TRBV28	-	-	TRBJ2-7	TGTGCCAGCAGTCCCAAGGACTCCTACGAGCAGTACTTC	CASSPKDSYEQYF
TRBV7-8	-	-	TRBJ2-7	TGTGCCAGCAGTAATAACGTGGGTTACGAGCAGTACTTC	CASSNNVGYEQYF
TRBV19	-	-	TRBJ2-2	TGTGCCAGTAGCGGTGGGCTCGTCAGAGTCGGGGAGCTGTTTTTT	CASSGGLVRVGELFF
TRBV5-4	-	-	TRBJ2-3	TGTGCCAGCAGCTTACAAACTAGTCGCCGGCCCGATACGCAGTATTTT	CASSLQTSRRPDTQYF
TRBV11-3	-	-	TRBJ1-1	TGTGCCAGCAGCTTCACAGGAAGGGACACTGAAGCTTTCTTT	CASSFTGRDTEAFF
TRBV28	TRBD1	-	TRBJ1-5	TGTGCCAGCAACGGGCAGGGACAGGGTGATCAGCCCCAGCATTTT	CASNGQGQGDQPQHF
TRBV5-1	TRBD2	-	TRBJ2-3	TGCGCCAGCAGCGTAACCAGCGGGAGTTTGGATACGCAGTATTTT	CASSVTSGSLDTQYF
TRBV7-3	TRBD1	-	TRBJ2-5	TGTGCCAGCAGCCGGGACAGGGATGAGACCCAGTACTTC	CASSRDRDETQYF
TRBV2	TRBD1	-	TRBJ2-1	TGTGCCAGCCGGGGGGGACAGGGGTTCAATGAGCAGTTCTTC	CASRGGQGFNEQFF
TRBV9	-	-	TRBJ2-2	TGTGCCAGCAGCGTACAAGGGGATGGGACCGGGGAGCTGTTTTTT	CASSVQGDGTGELFF
TRBV9	-	-	TRBJ1-3	TGTGCCAGCAGCGGGAGGGGAGATTCAGGAAACACCATATATTTT	CASSGRGDSGNTIYF
TRBV29-1	-	-	TRBJ1-4	TGCAGCGTTGTACAGGGCTGGGGATCAACTAATGAAAAACTGTTTTTT	CSVVQGWGSTNEKLFF
TRBV27	-	few	TRBJ2-7	TGTGCCAGCAGTTCTTCCTTTACCGGGACGATCAAATACTTC	CASSSSFTGTIKYF
TRBV7-8	-	-	TRBJ2-6	TGTGCCAGCAGCTCAGGGTCTGGGGCCAACGTCCTGACTTTC	CASSSGSGANVLTF
TRBV27	TRBD1	once	TRBJ2-3	TGTGCCAGCACCTCGCTACTGGGACAGGGGGTCAGAGATACGCAGTATTTT	CASTSLLGQGVRDTQYF
TRBV4-3	TRBD1	-	TRBJ1-4	TGCGCCAGCAGCCCCACCTTAGACAGGGGGCAGTACCCTAATGAAAAACTGTTTTTT	CASSPTLDRGQYPNEKLFF
TRBV11-2	-	-	TRBJ1-1	TGTGCCAGCAGCTTAGGTAGAAGCACTGAAGCTTTCTTT	CASSLGRSTEAFF
TRBV2	-	-	TRBJ1-1	TGTGCCAGCAGTGAAAAGGGCACTGAAGCTTTCTTT	CASSEKGTEAFF
TRBV7-6	-	once	TRBJ1-5	TGTGCCAGCAGCTTACAGGGAGGCCCTTATAGCAATCAGCCCCAGCATTTT	CASSLQGGPYSNQPQHF